The 23 T cell receptor beta chains presented below share a single source sample, sequenced in a study of cytomegalovirus exposure and HLA in healthy donors. Both 60 Vbeta primers and 13 Jbeta primers went into the PCR. Libraries were prepared by immunoSEQ multiplex PCR; TCRdb keeps only in-frame clonotypes and omits some of them. The sample contains tens of thousands of clones, 65% of which appear only once. Sequencing used PBMCs. The receptors were gathered from a boy aged 5-17 years in good health and CMV-seropositive.

The chain is built from TRBV4-3 and TRBJ2-7; maybe TRBD2 (6 bases). This CDR3 has 14 amino acids. Germline values: CDR1 LGHNA, CDR2 YSLEER. Trimming removed 1 base from V and 4 bases from J, with 11 bases in between. CDR3 DNA sequence: TGCGCCAGCAGCCAAGCGGGGGATATTTACGAGCAGTACTTC. Its protein product is CASSQAGDIYEQYF.

The rearrangement uses TRBV4-2 and TRBJ2-3; 7 bases map to TRBD1. The J segment lost 4 bases and the V segment lost 0 bases, leaving 4 bases of the junction unmatched. This CDR3 has 15 residues. Germline lookup yields CDR1 LGHNA and CDR2 YNFKEQ. CDR3 sequence (DNA): TGTGCCAGCAGCCAAGAGACAGGGTTTGCAGATACGCAGTATTTT. Amino acids: CASSQETGFADTQYF.

The chain carries TRBV4-3 and TRBJ1-1; 7 bases fit TRBD1. The ends lost 4 bases at V and 6 bases at J; junction bases unmatched: 8. This CDR3 region has 14 residues. Germline values: CDR1 LGHNA, CDR2 YSLEER. The CDR3 bases are TGCGCCAGCAGCCGGGGACAGCTAAGCCCTGAAGCTTTCTTT. Protein sequence: CASSRGQLSPEAFF.

This sequence joins TRBV13 and TRBJ1-2; D is perhaps TRBD1 (5 bases). This CDR3 has 15 amino acids. The V and J ends lost 2 bases and 6 bases respectively, with 16 bases between them. The germline CDR1 and CDR2 sequences are PRHDT and FYEKMQ (reference sequence). The CDR3 spells CASSLINRRGDGYTF. The DNA of the CDR3 is TGTGCCAGCAGCTTAATAAACCGGCGGGGCGATGGCTACACCTTC.

This clone was counted between two and nine times. This chain connects TRBV7-8 to TRBJ1-4, with D uncertain. V lost 5 bases and J lost 8, with 18 bases in between. The germline CDR1 and CDR2 sequences are SGHVS and FQNEAQ. This CDR3 has 15 residues. For the CDR3, the DNA is TGTGCCAGCAGCCCACTTGAAAACGCTTGGGAAAAACTGTTTTTT. Translating it yields CASSPLENAWEKLFF.

CDR3 sequence: CASSLLAGEGDTEAFF. In DNA form, the CDR3 reads TGTGCCAGCAGTTTATTGGCAGGGGAGGGGGACACTGAAGCTTTCTTT. The chain recombines TRBV28 with TRBJ1-1; tentative D call: TRBD1 (6 bases). The CDR3 length is 16 residues. Germline loops: CDR1 MDHEN, CDR2 SYDVKM. The germline V and J ends were trimmed by 1 base and 3 bases, with 15 bases remaining between them.

This clone showed up just a few times. At one end, the junction sequence differs from germline, possibly due to a read error. V gene TRBV6-5 combines with J gene TRBJ1-2; weak D call: TRBD1 (5 bases). This CDR3 is built from 11 residues. Germline V gives CDR1 MNHEY, CDR2 SVGAGI. The CDR3 DNA is TGTGCTACGGGGGGGTCCAATGGCTACCCCTTC. Its translation: CATGGSNGYPF.

This chain joins TRBV5-4 and TRBJ1-2, with D possibly TRBD1 on 6 matching bases. Trimming shortened V by 3 bases and J by 1 base, and 10 bases separated the two germline ends. The CDR3 has 14 amino acids. CDR1 and CDR2 (germline): SGHNT, YYREEE (reference sequence). The CDR3 sequence is CASSYRTVNYGYTF. CDR3 sequence (DNA): TGTGCCAGCAGCTATCGGACAGTTAACTATGGCTACACCTTC.

This clone was counted once. The CDR3 DNA follows: TGCGCCAGCAGCTTCGACGGGATTCCCTACGAGCAGTACTTC. This codes for CASSFDGIPYEQYF. This chain uses TRBV5-1 with TRBJ2-5; a weak D match, TRBD2 (5 bases). The J call may be wrong; the DNA end is better matched by TRBJ2-7. The germline CDR1 and CDR2 sequences are SGHRS and YFSETQ. This CDR3 region has 14 residues.

V is TRBV4-1 and J is TRBJ1-1; 9 bases agree with TRBD1. The ends lost 4 bases at V and 5 bases at J; junction bases unmatched: 11. The CDR3 sequence is 16 residues long. The germline CDR1 and CDR2 sequences are MGHRA and YSYEKL. CDR3 amino acids: CASSPRDRVLQTEAFF. CDR3 nucleotide sequence: TGCGCCAGCAGCCCCCGGGACAGGGTACTGCAAACTGAAGCTTTCTTT.

V gene TRBV19 combines with J gene TRBJ2-1; TRBD2 is a possible D gene (5 bases). V lost 4 bases and J lost 0, with 7 bases in between. Germline CDR1 LNHDA, CDR2 SQIVND (reference sequence). The CDR3 is made up of 14 amino acids. CDR3 in amino acids: CASSTAGSYNEQFF. Here the CDR3 DNA reads TGTGCCAGTAGTACCGCGGGCTCCTACAATGAGCAGTTCTTC. The full variable domain, its missing parts supplied by reference TRBV19 and TRBJ2-1, is DGGITQSPKYLFRKEGQNVTLSCEQNLNHDAMYWYRQDPGQGLRLIYYSQIVNDFQKGDIAEGYSVSREKKESFPLTVTSAQKNPTAFYLCASSTAGSYNEQFFGPGTRLTVL.

The V call is TRBV12-5, the J call TRBJ2-2; possible D gene TRBD2, 5 bases. The CDR3 covers 14 residues. CDR1 and CDR2 (germline): LGHNT, FRNRAP. V was pared by 6 bases and J by 6 bases, with 14 bases between. The CDR3 region is CASGPGEPAGELFF. The CDR3 region has the DNA TGTGCTAGTGGCCCCGGGGAGCCGGCCGGGGAGCTGTTTTTT.

This sequence joins TRBV5-5 and TRBJ1-4, with D tentatively TRBD1 (5 bases). The V and J ends lost 1 base and 10 bases respectively, with 23 bases between them. Looked up from germline, CDR1 is SGHKS and CDR2 is YYEKEE (reference sequence). This CDR3 comprises 17 residues. The CDR3 coding sequence is TGTGCCAGCAGCTTGACGGTTATGCGGCAGGGTAGGGGAAAACTGTTTTTT. Translated, it gives CASSLTVMRQGRGKLFF.

V and J are TRBV6-5 and TRBJ1-2, with D possibly matching TRBD1 (6 bases). V was pared by 6 bases and J by 8 bases, with 19 bases between. The CDR3 runs 14 residues. Germline CDR1 reads MNHEY; CDR2 reads SVGAGI. CDR3 DNA sequence: TGTGCCAGCAGACACAGGGATGAGATGCGGGGCTACACCTTC. This codes for CASRHRDEMRGYTF.

The V gene is TRBV15, the J gene TRBJ1-1; possible D gene TRBD1, 6 bases. Trimming took 2 bases from V and 2 from J, leaving 12 bases between them. The CDR3 is made up of 15 amino acids. Germline assignment: CDR1 LNHNV and CDR2 YYDKDF (reference sequence). In DNA, the CDR3 is TGTGCCACCAGCAGACGGTCCAGGGGCAACACTGAAGCTTTCTTT. Its protein product is CATSRRSRGNTEAFF.

The rearrangement links TRBV27 to TRBJ1-1, with 7 bases fitting TRBD1. This CDR3 has 13 amino acids. Trimming took 8 bases from V and 0 from J; bases not matched to a gene: 3. The germline V gene encodes CDR1 MNHEY and CDR2 SMNVEV (reference sequence). CDR3 residues: CASPQGMNTEAFF. In DNA, the CDR3 is TGTGCCAGCCCACAGGGGATGAACACTGAAGCTTTCTTT.

Concerning this clone: One junction end does not reproduce the germline sequence, and a read error may be involved. V is TRBV5-1 and J is TRBJ1-5; D gene unclear. The germline gives CDR1 SGHRS, CDR2 YFSETQ. The length of the CDR3 is 15 residues. As DNA, the CDR3 is TGCGCCAGCAGCTTGGGCCTGGATAGCAATCAGCCCCAGAATTTT. Translated, it gives CASSLGLDSNQPQNF.

The V call is TRBV30, the J call TRBJ2-7; D gene uncertain. The CDR3 runs to 13 residues. Germline assignment: CDR1 GTSNPN and CDR2 SVGIG (reference sequence). V was trimmed by 1 base and J by 4 bases, leaving 11 bases between them. CDR3 in DNA: TGTGCCTGGAGTGGTGCAGTAAAGTACGAGCAGTACTTC. Amino acids: CAWSGAVKYEQYF. Variable domain in full (rest from reference TRBV30 and TRBJ2-7): SQTIHQWPATLVQPVGSPLSLECTVEGTSNPNLYWYRQAAGRGLQLLFYSVGIGQISSEVPQNLSASRPQDRQFILSSKKLLLSDSGFYLCAWSGAVKYEQYFGPGTRLTVT.

This clone was detected only a few times. The chain is built from TRBV10-2 and TRBJ2-5, with TRBD2 matching 15 bases. The closer fit of TRBJ2-7 to the DNA end suggests the J call may be wrong. Germline V lookup: CDR1 WSHSY, CDR2 SAAADI. The CDR3 is 16 residues long. In nucleotides, the CDR3 is TGCGCCAGCACCGGGACTAGCGGGGGGATCACCTACGAGCAGTACTTC. Translating it yields CASTGTSGGITYEQYF.

The chain recombines TRBV29-1 with TRBJ1-2, with 7 bases identical to TRBD1. The CDR3 runs to 19 residues. The junction had 25 bases not matched to a gene; V was cut back by 5 bases and J by 4 bases. Germline CDR1 and CDR2: SQVTM and ANQGSEA. CDR3 sequence: CSVISNQDRPITYAYGYTF. The CDR3 region has the DNA TGCAGCGTTATTAGTAACCAGGACAGGCCAATCACCTATGCCTATGGCTACACCTTC. Looking up the rest from reference TRBV29-1 and TRBJ1-2 gives the full variable domain: SAVISQKPSRDICQRGTSLTIQCQVDSQVTMMFWYRQQPGQSLTLIATANQGSEATYESGFVIDKFPISRPNLTFSTLTVSNMSPEDSSIYLCSVISNQDRPITYAYGYTFGSGTRLTVV.

This sequence joins TRBV6-1 and TRBJ2-7, with D maybe TRBD1 (5 bases). Germline CDR1 MNHNS, CDR2 SASEGT. Trimming left V 3 bases short and J 7 bases short, with 13 bases between. The CDR3 sequence is 13 residues long. CDR3 amino acids: CASSDNRLEEQYF. The CDR3 nucleotides read TGTGCCAGCAGTGATAACAGGCTGGAGGAGCAGTACTTC.

This chain uses TRBV5-1 with TRBJ2-1, with TRBD2 matching over 7 bases. Trimming removed 0 bases from V and 5 bases from J; junction bases left unmatched: 5. Per the germline V gene, CDR1 is SGHRS and CDR2 is YFSETQ. There are 15 residues in the CDR3. For the CDR3, the DNA is TGCGCCAGCAGCTTGGTACTAGCGAGCAACAATGAGCAGTTCTTC. This encodes CASSLVLASNNEQFF.

The chain combines TRBV7-3 with TRBJ2-6; TRBD2 matches at 8 bases. The germline gives CDR1 SGHTA, CDR2 FQGTGA. V lost 6 bases, J lost 2 bases, and 15 bases stayed unmatched. CDR3 length: 19 amino acids. The CDR3 protein is CASSFTTGGSGTGANVLTF. The CDR3 DNA reads as TGTGCCAGCAGTTTTACGACCGGGGGTAGCGGGACTGGGGCCAACGTCCTGACTTTC. Combining the CDR3 with reference TRBV7-3 and TRBJ2-6 gives the whole variable domain GAGVSQTPSNKVTEKGKYVELRCDPISGHTALYWYRQSLGQGPEFLIYFQGTGAADDSGLPNDRFFAVRPEGSVSTLKIQRTERGDSAVYLCASSFTTGGSGTGANVLTFGAGSRLTVL.